These 3 T cell receptor beta chains were all obtained from the same sample, sequenced in a study of shared clonotypes between healthy human individuals. The method was immunoSEQ multiplex PCR; TCRdb's version includes in-frame clones alone and lacks a portion of them. The sample holds fewer than 850,000 clones, about 90% seen once. The sequenced sample consisted of memory CD8+ T cells from PBMCs. This sample's subset: CD45RO+ cells pooled with CCR7-negative TemRA cells. The receptor set was obtained from a man between 18 and 29 years old in good health. Some clones in this sample may be carry-over from other donors' samples.

The V gene is TRBV30, the J gene TRBJ2-5; unclear D gene. Germline V CDR1 and CDR2: GTSNPN, SVGIG (reference sequence). CDR3 size: 14 residues. Trimming removed 3 bases from V and 2 bases from J, with 13 bases in between. The CDR3: CAWRKVAPQETQYF. CDR3 sequence (DNA): TGTGCCTGGAGAAAGGTCGCCCCACAAGAGACCCAGTACTTC.

The V and J genes are TRBV6-5 and TRBJ2-5; 7 nucleotides match TRBD2. V lost 5 bases and J lost 4; bases outside the gene matches: 10. The CDR3 covers 15 residues. CDR1 MNHEY and CDR2 SVGAGI come from the germline V gene. The CDR3 loop reads CASSPGTTNPETQYF. The DNA of the CDR3 is TGTGCCAGCAGTCCCGGGACTACAAATCCAGAGACCCAGTACTTC.

This clone came up a few times. This CDR3 is also generated by other DNA sequences in the sample. The chain is built from TRBV9 and TRBJ2-1; D tentatively reads TRBD1 or TRBD2 (5 bases each). This CDR3 has 15 residues. Germline values: CDR1 SGDLS, CDR2 YYNGEE. V gave up 4 bases and J gave up 4 bases, with 15 bases separating them. The CDR3 is CASSPDRDPYNEQFF. The CDR3, as DNA: TGTGCCAGCAGCCCTGACCGGGACCCTTACAATGAGCAGTTCTTC.